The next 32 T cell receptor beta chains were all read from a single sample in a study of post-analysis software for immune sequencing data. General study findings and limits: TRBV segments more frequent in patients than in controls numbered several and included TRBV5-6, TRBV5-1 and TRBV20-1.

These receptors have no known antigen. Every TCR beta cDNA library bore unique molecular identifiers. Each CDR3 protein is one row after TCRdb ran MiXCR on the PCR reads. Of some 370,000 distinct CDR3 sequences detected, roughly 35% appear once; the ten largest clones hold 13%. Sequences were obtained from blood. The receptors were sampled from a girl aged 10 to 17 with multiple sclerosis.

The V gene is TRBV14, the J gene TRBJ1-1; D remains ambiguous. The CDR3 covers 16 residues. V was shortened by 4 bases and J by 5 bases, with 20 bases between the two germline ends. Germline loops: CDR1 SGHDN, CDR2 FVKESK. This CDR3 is CASSPPFMGMVTEAFF. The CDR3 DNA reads TGTGCCAGCAGCCCCCCTTTTATGGGGATGGTAACTGAAGCTTTCTTT.

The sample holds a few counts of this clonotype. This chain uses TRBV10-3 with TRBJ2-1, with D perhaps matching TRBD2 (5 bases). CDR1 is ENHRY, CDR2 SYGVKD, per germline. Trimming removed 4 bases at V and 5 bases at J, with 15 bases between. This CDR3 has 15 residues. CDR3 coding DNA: TGTGCCATCAGTGCCTTTGAGAGCGGCCACAATGAGCAGTTCTTC. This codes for CAISAFESGHNEQFF.

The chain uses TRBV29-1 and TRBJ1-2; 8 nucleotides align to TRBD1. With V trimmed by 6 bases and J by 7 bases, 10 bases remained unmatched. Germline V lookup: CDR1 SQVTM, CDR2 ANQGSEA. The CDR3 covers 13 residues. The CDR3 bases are TGCAGCGTGGATAGCCGGGACAGGTCTGGCTACACCTTC. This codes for CSVDSRDRSGYTF.

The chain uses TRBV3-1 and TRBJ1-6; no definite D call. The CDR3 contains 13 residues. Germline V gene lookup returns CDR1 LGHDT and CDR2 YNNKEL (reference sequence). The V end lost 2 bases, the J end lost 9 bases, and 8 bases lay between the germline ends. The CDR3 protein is CASSQQAGSPLHF. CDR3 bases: TGTGCCAGCAGCCAACAGGCCGGTTCACCCCTCCACTTT.

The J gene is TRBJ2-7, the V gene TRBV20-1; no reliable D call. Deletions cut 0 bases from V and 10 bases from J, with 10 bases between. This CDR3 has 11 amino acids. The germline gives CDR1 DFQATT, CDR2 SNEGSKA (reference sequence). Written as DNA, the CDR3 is TGCAGTGCTAGAGATGTTCCCCACCAGTACTTC. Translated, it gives CSARDVPHQYF.

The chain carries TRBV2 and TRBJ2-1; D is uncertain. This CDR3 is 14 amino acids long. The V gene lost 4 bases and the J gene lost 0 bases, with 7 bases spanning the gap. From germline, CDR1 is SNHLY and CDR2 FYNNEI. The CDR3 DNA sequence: TGTGCCAGCAGTGCAGGTCCCTCCTACAATGAGCAGTTCTTC. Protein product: CASSAGPSYNEQFF.

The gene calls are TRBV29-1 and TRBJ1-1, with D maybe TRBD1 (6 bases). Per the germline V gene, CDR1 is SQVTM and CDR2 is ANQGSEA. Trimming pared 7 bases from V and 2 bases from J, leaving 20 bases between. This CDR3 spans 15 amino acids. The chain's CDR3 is CSDKGRGGRNTEAFF. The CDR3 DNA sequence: TGCAGCGATAAAGGCCGAGGGGGACGTAACACTGAAGCTTTCTTT. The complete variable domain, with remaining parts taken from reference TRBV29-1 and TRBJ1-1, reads SAVISQKPSRDICQRGTSLTIQCQVDSQVTMMFWYRQQPGQSLTLIATANQGSEATYESGFVIDKFPISRPNLTFSTLTVSNMSPEDSSIYLCSDKGRGGRNTEAFFGQGTRLTVV.

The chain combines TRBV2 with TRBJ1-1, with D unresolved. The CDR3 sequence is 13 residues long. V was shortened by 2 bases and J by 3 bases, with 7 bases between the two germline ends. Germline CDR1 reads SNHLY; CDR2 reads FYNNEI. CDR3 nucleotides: TGTGCCAGCAGTGAATCCCGATACACTGAAGCTTTCTTT. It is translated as CASSESRYTEAFF.

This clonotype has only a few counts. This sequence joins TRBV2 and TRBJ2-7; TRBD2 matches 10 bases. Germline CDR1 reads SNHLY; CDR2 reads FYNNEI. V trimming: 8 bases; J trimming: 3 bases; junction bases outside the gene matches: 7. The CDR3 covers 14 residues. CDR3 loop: CASGERGGGYEQYF. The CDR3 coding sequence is TGTGCCAGCGGCGAGCGGGGGGGAGGCTACGAGCAGTACTTC.

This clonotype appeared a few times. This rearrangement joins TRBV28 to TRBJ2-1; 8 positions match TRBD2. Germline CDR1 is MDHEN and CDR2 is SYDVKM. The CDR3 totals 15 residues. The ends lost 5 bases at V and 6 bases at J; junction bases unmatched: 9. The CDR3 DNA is TGTGCCAGCAGTCCGCCGGGACTAGAAATCAATGAGCAGTTCTTC. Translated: CASSPPGLEINEQFF.

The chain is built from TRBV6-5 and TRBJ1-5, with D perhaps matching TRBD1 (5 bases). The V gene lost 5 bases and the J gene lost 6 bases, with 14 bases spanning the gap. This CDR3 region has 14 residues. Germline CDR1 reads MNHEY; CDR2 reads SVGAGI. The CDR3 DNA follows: TGTGCCAGCAGTGCAGGAGGGGCAACTCAGCCCCAGCATTTT. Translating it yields CASSAGGATQPQHF.

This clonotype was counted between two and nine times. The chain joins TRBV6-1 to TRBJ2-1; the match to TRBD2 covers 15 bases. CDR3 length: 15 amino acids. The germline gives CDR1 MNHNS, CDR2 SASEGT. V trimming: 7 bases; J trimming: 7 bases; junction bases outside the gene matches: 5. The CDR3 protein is CASTPGLAGGNEQFF. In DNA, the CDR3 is TGTGCCAGCACTCCGGGACTAGCGGGGGGAAATGAGCAGTTCTTC.

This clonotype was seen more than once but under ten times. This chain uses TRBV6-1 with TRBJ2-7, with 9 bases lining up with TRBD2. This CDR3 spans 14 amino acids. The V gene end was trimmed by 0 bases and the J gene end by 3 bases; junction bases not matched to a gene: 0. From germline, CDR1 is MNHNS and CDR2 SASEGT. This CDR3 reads CASSEATSGYEQYF. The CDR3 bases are TGTGCCAGCAGTGAAGCGACTAGCGGCTACGAGCAGTACTTC.

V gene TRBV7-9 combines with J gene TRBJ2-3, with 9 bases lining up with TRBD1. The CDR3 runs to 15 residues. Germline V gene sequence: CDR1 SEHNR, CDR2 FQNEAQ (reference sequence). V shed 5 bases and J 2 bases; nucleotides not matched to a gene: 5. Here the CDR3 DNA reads TGTGCCAGCAGCCGGGACAGGGCGATCACAGATACGCAGTATTTT. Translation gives CASSRDRAITDTQYF.

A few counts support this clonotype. Written as DNA, the CDR3 is TGCAGCGTACTTGGGGGGATGTTTACCAACACTGAAGCTTTCTTT. Translation: CSVLGGMFTNTEAFF. V usage is TRBV29-1 and J usage is TRBJ1-1, with a possible D match to TRBD1 (5 bases). The CDR3 is made up of 15 amino acids. The V end was cut by 6 bases, the J end by 2 bases, with 19 bases between. In germline, CDR1 is SQVTM, CDR2 ANQGSEA.

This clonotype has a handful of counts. This chain's CDR3 is CATSPGPGTEAFF. The CDR3 nucleotides read TGTGCCACCAGTCCAGGGCCGGGCACTGAAGCTTTCTTT. This chain joins TRBV24-1 and TRBJ1-1, with D perhaps TRBD1 (5 bases). Germline V gene sequence: CDR1 KGHDR, CDR2 SFDVKD. V was clipped by 6 bases and J by 4 bases, with 11 bases between them. This CDR3 contains 13 residues.

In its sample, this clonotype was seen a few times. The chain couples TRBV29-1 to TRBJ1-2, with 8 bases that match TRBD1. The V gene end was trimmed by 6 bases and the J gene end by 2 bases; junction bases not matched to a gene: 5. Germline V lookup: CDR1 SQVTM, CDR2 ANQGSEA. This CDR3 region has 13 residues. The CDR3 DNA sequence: TGCAGCGTGGCGACAGGGGAGAACTATGGCTACACCTTC. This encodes CSVATGENYGYTF.

The CDR3 coding sequence is TGTGCCAGCAGTCCCTGGACGGTGAGCTCCTACAATGAGCAGTTCTTC. As protein: CASSPWTVSSYNEQFF. J is TRBJ2-1 and V is TRBV12-3 or TRBV12-4; D uncertain. Between the trimmed V and J ends, which lost 5 bases and 0 bases, there was a span of 14 bases. The CDR3 is 16 amino acids.

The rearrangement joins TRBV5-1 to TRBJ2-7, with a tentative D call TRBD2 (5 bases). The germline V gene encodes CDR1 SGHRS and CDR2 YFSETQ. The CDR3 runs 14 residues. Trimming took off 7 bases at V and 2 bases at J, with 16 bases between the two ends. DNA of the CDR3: TGCGCCAGCGGCCCCCAGACGGGAACCTACGAGCAGTACTTC. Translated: CASGPQTGTYEQYF. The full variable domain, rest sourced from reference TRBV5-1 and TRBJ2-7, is KAGVTQTPRYLIKTRGQQVTLSCSPISGHRSVSWYQQTPGQGLQFLFEYFSETQRNKGNFPGRFSGRQFSNSRSEMNVSTLELGDSALYLCASGPQTGTYEQYFGPGTRLTVT.

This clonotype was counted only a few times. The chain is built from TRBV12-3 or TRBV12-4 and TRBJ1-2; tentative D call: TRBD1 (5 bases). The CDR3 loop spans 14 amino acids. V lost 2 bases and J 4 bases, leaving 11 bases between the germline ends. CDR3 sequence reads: CASSLSYGGYGYTF. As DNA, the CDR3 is TGTGCCAGCAGTTTATCATACGGGGGCTATGGCTACACCTTC.

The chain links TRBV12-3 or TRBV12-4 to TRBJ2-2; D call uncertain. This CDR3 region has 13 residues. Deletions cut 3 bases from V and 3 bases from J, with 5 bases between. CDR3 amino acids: CASSFGHTGELFF. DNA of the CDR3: TGTGCCAGCAGTTTCGGGCACACCGGGGAGCTGTTTTTT.

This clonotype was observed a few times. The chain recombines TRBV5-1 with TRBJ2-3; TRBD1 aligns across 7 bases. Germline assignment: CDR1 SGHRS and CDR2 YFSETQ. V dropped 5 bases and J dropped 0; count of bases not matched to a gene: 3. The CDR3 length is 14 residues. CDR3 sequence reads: CASRLGQSTDTQYF. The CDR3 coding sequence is TGCGCCAGCAGACTGGGACAGAGCACAGATACGCAGTATTTT.

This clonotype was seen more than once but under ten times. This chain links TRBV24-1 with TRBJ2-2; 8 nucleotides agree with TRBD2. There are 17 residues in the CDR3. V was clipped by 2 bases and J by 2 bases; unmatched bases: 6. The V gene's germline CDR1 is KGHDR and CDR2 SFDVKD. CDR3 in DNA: TGTGCCACCAGTGATTCCCTACTAGCGGCTAACACCGGGGAGCTGTTTTTT. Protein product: CATSDSLLAANTGELFF.

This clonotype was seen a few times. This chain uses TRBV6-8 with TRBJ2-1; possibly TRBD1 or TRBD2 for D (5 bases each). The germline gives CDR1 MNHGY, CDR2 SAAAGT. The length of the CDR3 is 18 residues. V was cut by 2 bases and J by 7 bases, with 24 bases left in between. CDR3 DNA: TGTGCCAGCAGTTACCACCAGGGACCCATCGAGGGGCAGAATGAGCAGTTCTTC. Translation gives CASSYHQGPIEGQNEQFF.

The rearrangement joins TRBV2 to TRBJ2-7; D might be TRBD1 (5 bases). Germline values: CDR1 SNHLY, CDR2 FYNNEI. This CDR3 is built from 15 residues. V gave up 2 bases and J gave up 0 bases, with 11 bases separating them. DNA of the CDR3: TGTGCCAGCAGTGAAAGCAGGGTTCTCTCCTACGAGCAGTACTTC. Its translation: CASSESRVLSYEQYF.

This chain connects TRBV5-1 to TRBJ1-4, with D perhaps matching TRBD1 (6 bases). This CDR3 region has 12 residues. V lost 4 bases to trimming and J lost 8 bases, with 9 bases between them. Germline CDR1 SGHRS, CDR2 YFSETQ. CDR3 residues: CASSPDREKLFF. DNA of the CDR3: TGCGCCAGCAGCCCTGACAGGGAAAAACTGTTTTTT.

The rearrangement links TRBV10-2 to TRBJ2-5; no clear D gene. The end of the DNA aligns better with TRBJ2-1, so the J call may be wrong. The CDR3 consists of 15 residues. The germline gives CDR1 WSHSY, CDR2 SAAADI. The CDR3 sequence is CASSGARSVQETQFF. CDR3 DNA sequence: TGCGCCAGCAGCGGAGCTAGATCGGTCCAAGAGACCCAGTTCTTC.

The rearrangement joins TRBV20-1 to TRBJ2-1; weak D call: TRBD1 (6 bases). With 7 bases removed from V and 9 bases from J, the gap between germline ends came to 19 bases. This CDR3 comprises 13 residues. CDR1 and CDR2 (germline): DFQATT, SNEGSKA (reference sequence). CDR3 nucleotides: TGCAGTGGTAGTAGCAGTTTAGGGGGTGAGCAGTTCTTC. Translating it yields CSGSSSLGGEQFF.

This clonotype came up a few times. The CDR3 nucleotides are TGTGCCAGCAGCGTAGGGTCTAGCGGGGGCCCGTACCAAGAGACCCAGTACTTC. It is translated as CASSVGSSGGPYQETQYF. This chain uses TRBV9 with TRBJ2-5; 10 bases are a match to TRBD2. The V and J ends lost 0 bases and 0 bases, in that order; junction bases with no gene match: 8. Germline-derived CDR1 and CDR2 are SGDLS and YYNGEE. The CDR3 consists of 18 residues.

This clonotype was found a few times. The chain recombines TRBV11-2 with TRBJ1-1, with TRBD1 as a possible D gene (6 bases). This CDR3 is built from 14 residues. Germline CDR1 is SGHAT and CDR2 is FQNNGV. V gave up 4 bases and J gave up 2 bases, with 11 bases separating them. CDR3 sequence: CASSSYRDNTEAFF. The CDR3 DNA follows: TGTGCCAGCAGCTCCTACAGGGACAACACTGAAGCTTTCTTT.

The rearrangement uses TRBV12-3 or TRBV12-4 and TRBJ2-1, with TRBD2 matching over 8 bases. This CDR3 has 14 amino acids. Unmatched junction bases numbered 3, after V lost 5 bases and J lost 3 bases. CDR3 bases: TGTGCCAGCAGTGGCGGGACTAGCTACAATGAGCAGTTCTTC. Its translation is CASSGGTSYNEQFF.

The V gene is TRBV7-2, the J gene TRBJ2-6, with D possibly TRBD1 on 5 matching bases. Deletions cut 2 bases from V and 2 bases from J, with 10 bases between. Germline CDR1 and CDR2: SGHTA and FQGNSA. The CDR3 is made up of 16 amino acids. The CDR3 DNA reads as TGTGCCAGCAGCTTATCCGCAGGGACTGGGGCCAACGTCCTGACTTTC. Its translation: CASSLSAGTGANVLTF.